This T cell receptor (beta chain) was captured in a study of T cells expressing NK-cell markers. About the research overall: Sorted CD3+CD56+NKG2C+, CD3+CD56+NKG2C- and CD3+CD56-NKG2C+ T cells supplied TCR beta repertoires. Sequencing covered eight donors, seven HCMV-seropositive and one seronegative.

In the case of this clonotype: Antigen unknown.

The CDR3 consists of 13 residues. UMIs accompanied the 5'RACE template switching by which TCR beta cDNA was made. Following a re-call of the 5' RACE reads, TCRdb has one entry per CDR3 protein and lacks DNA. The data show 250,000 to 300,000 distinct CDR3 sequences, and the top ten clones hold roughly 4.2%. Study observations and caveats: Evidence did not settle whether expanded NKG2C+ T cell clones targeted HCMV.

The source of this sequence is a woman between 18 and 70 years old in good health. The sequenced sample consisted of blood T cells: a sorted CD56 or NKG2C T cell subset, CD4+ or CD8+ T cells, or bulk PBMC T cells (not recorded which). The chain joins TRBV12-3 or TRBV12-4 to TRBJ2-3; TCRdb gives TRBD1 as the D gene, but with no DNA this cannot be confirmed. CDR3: CASSTGQSDTQYF.